The source of this T cell receptor beta chain is a study of beta chain features in type 1 diabetes. The study, taken as a whole, reports: Type 1 diabetes patients showed a moderate but significant shortening of TCRB CDR3s in all four CD4+ subsets.

Expressed TCRB transcripts were sequenced because the isolated RNA had all been reverse transcribed beforehand. The assay was immunoSEQ multiplex PCR, and TCRdb's table has in-frame clones only and misses some. The repertoire consists of some 350,000 clones, with approximately 13% occurring once and the leading ten covering 0.015%. This CDR3 spans 15 amino acids. The trim removed 0 bases at V and 2 bases at J, leaving 2 bases unmatched. Germline values: CDR1 SGHNT, CDR2 YENEEA. The table lists this clone with a few counts. Antigen: not known. This sequence joins TRBV11-3 and TRBJ2-3, with 7 bases fitting TRBD2. This clonotype was obtained from a woman between 18 and 29 years old with type 1 diabetes. Sequenced material: naive CD4+ T cells from blood. CDR3 region: CASSLDGRATDTQYF. Written as DNA, the CDR3 is TGTGCCAGCAGCTTAGATGGGAGGGCCACAGATACGCAGTATTTT.